The 11 T cell receptor beta chains below come from one sample, sequenced in a study of chemoradiotherapy in HPV16-positive cancers. TCRdb's table, derived via immunoSEQ multiplex PCR, lists solely in-frame clones and lacks some. The table has over 10,000 clones, 65% to 80% seen once. This sample was taken from a patient who underwent chemoradiotherapy. The receptors come from a human donor with HPV-associated anogenital cancer.

The V call is TRBV21-1, the J call TRBJ2-1; TRBD2 reflects the table's D call only, with no check against the DNA. TRBV21-1 is a pseudogene segment. The CDR3 is made up of 12 amino acids. This CDR3 is CASSKAGNEQFF. Here the CDR3 DNA reads TGTGCCAGCAGCAAAGCCGGTAATGAGCAGTTCTTC.

The chain carries TRBV9 and TRBJ2-7, with 7 nucleotides matching TRBD1. This CDR3 contains 15 residues. The ends lost 0 bases at V and 4 bases at J; junction bases unmatched: 7. Germline V gene lookup returns CDR1 SGDLS and CDR2 YYNGEE. The DNA for the CDR3 is TGTGCCAGCAGCGTAGAGGGCCAGGGACAGTACGAGCAGTACTTC. Protein: CASSVEGQGQYEQYF. The entire variable domain, with the rest obtained from reference TRBV9 and TRBJ2-7, is as follows: DSGVTQTPKHLITATGQRVTLRCSPRSGDLSVYWYQQSLDQGLQFLIQYYNGEERAKGNILERFSAQQFPDLHSELNLSSLELGDSALYFCASSVEGQGQYEQYFGPGTRLTVT.

V and J are TRBV6-6 and TRBJ2-7, with 7 bases that match TRBD1. CDR1 is MNHNY and CDR2 is SVGAGI in the germline V gene (reference sequence). The CDR3 loop spans 13 amino acids. The J segment lost 5 bases and the V segment lost 5 bases, leaving 6 bases of the junction unmatched. CDR3 amino acids: CASSTGEIDEQYF. The CDR3 region has the DNA TGTGCCAGCAGTACAGGGGAAATTGACGAGCAGTACTTC.

Notes on this clone: An end of the junction does not agree with germline; a read error may underlie this. Other DNA sequences in this sample translate to the same CDR3. The chain recombines TRBV6-1 with TRBJ2-2; 7 bases map to TRBD2. CDR1 is MNHNS and CDR2 is SASEGT in the germline V gene. CDR3 length: 14 amino acids. In DNA form, the CDR3 reads TGTGCCACCCCCCCTAGCACTGACAGCGGGGAGCTATTTTTT. Translating gives CATPPSTDSGELFF.

This sequence joins TRBV2 and TRBJ1-4; maybe TRBD1 (5 bases). Deletions cut 0 bases from V and 4 bases from J, with 9 bases between. The CDR3 is 15 residues long. Germline CDR1 and CDR2: SNHLY and FYNNEI. CDR3 sequence (DNA): TGTGCCAGCAGTGAAGCGGGACGGGTTAATGAAAAACTGTTTTTT. Translated: CASSEAGRVNEKLFF.

This sequence joins TRBV30 and TRBJ1-4; D call uncertain. The V gene's germline CDR1 is GTSNPN and CDR2 SVGIG (reference sequence). V gave up 2 bases and J gave up 4 bases, with 8 bases separating them. The length of the CDR3 is 13 residues. This CDR3 is CAWSRQYNEKLFF. Here the CDR3 DNA reads TGTGCCTGGAGTAGGCAGTATAATGAAAAACTGTTTTTT.

The chain recombines TRBV4-3 with TRBJ2-3, with 13 positions matching TRBD2. Trimming cost V 0 bases and J 4 bases; bases outside gene matches: 1. The CDR3 covers 16 residues. Germline CDR1 LGHNA, CDR2 YSLEER. CDR3 nucleotide sequence: TGCGCCAGCAGCCAAGAACTAGCGGGAGGGCCAGATACGCAGTATTTT. Its protein is CASSQELAGGPDTQYF.

The rearrangement joins TRBV10-1 to TRBJ1-5; maybe TRBD1 (5 bases). Germline lookup yields CDR1 WNHNN and CDR2 SYGVQD (reference sequence). V lost 8 bases and J 5 bases, leaving 22 bases between the germline ends. The CDR3 is 16 residues long. Written as DNA, the CDR3 is TGCGCCAGCTCCCGGGACGCGCTCACTTTTTATCAGCCCCAGCATTTT. It yields the protein CASSRDALTFYQPQHF.

The genes are TRBV7-8 and TRBJ2-3; TRBD2 matches 7 bases. This CDR3 contains 14 residues. In germline, CDR1 is SGHVS, CDR2 FQNEAQ. Unmatched junction bases numbered 8, after V lost 5 bases and J lost 6 bases. In nucleotides, the CDR3 is TGTGCCAGCAGCCTCCCGGGTAGCGGGGATACGCAGTATTTT. Translated, it gives CASSLPGSGDTQYF.

The chain is built from TRBV7-8 and TRBJ1-1, with 9 bases aligning to TRBD1. This CDR3 region has 15 residues. Unmatched junction bases numbered 9, after V lost 5 bases and J lost 5 bases. The germline V gene has CDR1 SGHVS and CDR2 FQNEAQ. The CDR3 region is CASSPGGQGGTEAFF. The CDR3 DNA sequence: TGTGCCAGCAGCCCAGGGGGACAGGGCGGAACTGAAGCTTTCTTT.

This clone has more than one count but fewer than ten. The rearrangement uses TRBV5-4 and TRBJ2-1, with 13 bases fitting TRBD2. Germline CDR1 and CDR2: SGHNT and YYREEE (reference sequence). V lost 4 bases to trimming and J lost 8 bases; unmatched junction nucleotides: 3. The CDR3 has 14 residues. The chain's CDR3 is CASSPGLAGYEQFF. The CDR3 DNA follows: TGTGCCAGCAGCCCGGGACTAGCGGGATATGAGCAGTTCTTC.